The clone carrying this T cell receptor beta chain appeared a few times. This specimen comes from a study of blood T cell repertoires in COVID-19. The wider study: Specimens from acute and convalescent COVID-19 originated in the United States, Italy and Spain. PBMCs, B-cell-depleted T cells, or T cells were the source of the cDNA or gDNA that made up the material.

The authors' processing: Amplification of reference gene primers provided the estimated nucleated cell counts. Libraries were prepared by immunoSEQ multiplex PCR; TCRdb keeps only in-frame clonotypes and omits some of them. The DNA gave D and trimming, while V, J and clone size come from that table. This table has about 210,000 clones, approximately 82% appearing once. Deletions cut 1 base from V and 2 bases from J, with 11 bases between. This CDR3 is built from 15 residues. The V gene's germline CDR1 is MGHRA and CDR2 YSYEKL. The V call is TRBV4-1, the J call TRBJ2-5, with D possibly matching TRBD1 (6 bases). Sequencing input: peripheral blood. The TCR sequence derives from a man aged 45-65 years with active or convalescent COVID-19. The CDR3 protein is CASSQGPGQQETQYF. The CDR3 DNA follows: TGCGCCAGCAGCCAAGGTCCGGGACAACAAGAGACCCAGTACTTC.